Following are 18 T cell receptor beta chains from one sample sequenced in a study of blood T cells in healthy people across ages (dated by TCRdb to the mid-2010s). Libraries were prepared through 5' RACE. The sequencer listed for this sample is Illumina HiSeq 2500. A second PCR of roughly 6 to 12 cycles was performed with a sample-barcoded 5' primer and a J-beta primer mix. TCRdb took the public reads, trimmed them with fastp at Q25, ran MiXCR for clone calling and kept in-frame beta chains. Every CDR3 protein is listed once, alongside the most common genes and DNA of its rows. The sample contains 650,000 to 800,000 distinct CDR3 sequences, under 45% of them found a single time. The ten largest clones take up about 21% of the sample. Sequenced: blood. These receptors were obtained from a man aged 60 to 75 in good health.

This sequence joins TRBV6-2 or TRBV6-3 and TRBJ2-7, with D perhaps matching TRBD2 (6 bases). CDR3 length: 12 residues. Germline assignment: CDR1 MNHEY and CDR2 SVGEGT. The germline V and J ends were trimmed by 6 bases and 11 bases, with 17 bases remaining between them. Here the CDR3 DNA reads TGTGCCAGCAGCCCCGCAGGGAGGAGGAAGTACTTC. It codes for CASSPAGRRKYF.

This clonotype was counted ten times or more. As DNA, the CDR3 is TGCAGCGTTGAGGAGGCCGTCACAGATACGCAGTATTTT. This translates into CSVEEAVTDTQYF. V usage is TRBV29-1 and J usage is TRBJ2-3, with D tentatively TRBD2 (5 bases). The CDR3 is 13 residues long. Per germline, CDR1 SQVTM and CDR2 ANQGSEA. V was clipped by 3 bases and J by 2 bases, with 9 bases between them.

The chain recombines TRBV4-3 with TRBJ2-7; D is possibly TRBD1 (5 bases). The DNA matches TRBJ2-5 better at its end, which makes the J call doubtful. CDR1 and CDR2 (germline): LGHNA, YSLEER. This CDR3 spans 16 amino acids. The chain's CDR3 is CASSQELVGLPETQYF. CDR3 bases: TGCGCCAGCAGCCAAGAATTAGTGGGGCTCCCAGAGACCCAGTACTTC.

CDR3 coding DNA: TGTGCCAGCAGGCGGTCGGGCGGTAACTATGGCTACACCTTC. Its translation is CASRRSGGNYGYTF. This rearrangement joins TRBV12-3 or TRBV12-4 to TRBJ1-2; D uncertain. This CDR3 contains 14 residues. Trimming pared 6 bases from V and 1 base from J, leaving 12 bases between.

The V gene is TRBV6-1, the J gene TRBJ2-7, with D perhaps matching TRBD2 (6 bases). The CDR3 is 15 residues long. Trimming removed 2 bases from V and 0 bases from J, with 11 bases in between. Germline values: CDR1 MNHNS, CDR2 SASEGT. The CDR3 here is CASSEYAGSSYEQYF. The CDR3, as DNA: TGTGCCAGCAGTGAATACGCGGGGAGCTCCTACGAGCAGTACTTC.

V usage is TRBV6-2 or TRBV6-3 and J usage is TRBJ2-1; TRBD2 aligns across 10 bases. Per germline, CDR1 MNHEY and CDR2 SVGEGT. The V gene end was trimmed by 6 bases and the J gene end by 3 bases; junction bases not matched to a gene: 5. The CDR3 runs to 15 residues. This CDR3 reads CASRLAGAHYNEQFF. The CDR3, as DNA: TGTGCCAGCAGGCTAGCGGGGGCTCACTACAATGAGCAGTTCTTC.

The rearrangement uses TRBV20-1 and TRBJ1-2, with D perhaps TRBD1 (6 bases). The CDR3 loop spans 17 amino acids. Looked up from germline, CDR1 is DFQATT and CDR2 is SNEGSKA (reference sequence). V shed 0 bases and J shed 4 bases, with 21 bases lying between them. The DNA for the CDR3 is TGCAGTGCTAGAGATCCCCCAGGACAGTTGGGGGGCTATGGCTACACCTTC. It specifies CSARDPPGQLGGYGYTF.

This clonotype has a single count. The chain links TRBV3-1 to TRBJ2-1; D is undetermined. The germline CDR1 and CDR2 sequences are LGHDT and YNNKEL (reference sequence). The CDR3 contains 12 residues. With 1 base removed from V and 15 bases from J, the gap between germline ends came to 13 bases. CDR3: CASSQGTSLGFF. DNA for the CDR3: TGTGCCAGCAGCCAAGGCACCTCCTTGGGGTTCTTC.

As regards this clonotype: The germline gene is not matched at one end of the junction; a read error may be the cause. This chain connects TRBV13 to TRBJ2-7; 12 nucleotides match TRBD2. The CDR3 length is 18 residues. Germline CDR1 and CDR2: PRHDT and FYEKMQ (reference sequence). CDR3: CVSSSRQRLAGGFYEQYF. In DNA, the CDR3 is TGTGTCAGCAGCTCTCGTCAGCGGCTAGCGGGGGGGTTCTACGAGCAGTACTTC.

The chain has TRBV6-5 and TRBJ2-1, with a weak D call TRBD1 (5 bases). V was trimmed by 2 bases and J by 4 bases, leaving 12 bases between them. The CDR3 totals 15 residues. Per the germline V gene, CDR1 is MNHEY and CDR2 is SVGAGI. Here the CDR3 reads CASSYHRSGYNEQFF. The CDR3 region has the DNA TGTGCCAGCAGTTACCACAGGTCAGGATACAATGAGCAGTTCTTC.

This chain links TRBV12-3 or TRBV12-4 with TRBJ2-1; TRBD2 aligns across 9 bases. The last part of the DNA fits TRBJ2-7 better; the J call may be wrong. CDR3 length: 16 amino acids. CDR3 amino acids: CASSLFERGDYNEQYF. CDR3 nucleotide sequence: TGTGCCAGCAGTTTATTCGAGCGGGGGGACTACAATGAGCAGTACTTC.

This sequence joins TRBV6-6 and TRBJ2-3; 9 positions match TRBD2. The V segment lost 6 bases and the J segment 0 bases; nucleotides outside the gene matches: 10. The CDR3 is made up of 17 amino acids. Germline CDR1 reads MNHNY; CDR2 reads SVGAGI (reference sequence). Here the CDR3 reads CASSLAGAPPSTDTQYF. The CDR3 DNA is TGTGCCAGCAGCTTAGCGGGGGCCCCCCCCAGCACAGATACGCAGTATTTT.

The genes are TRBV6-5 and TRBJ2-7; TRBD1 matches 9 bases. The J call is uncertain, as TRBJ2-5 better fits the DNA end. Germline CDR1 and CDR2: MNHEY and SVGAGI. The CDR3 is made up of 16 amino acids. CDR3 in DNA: TGTGCCAGCAGACTTTCCGGGACAGGGATCCCAGAGACCCAGTACTTC. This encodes CASRLSGTGIPETQYF.

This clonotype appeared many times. CDR3 nucleotides: TGTGCCAGCAGTTACTCGAGAACTAGCGGGGGTATATACACCGGGGAGCTGTTTTTT. Its translation: CASSYSRTSGGIYTGELFF. The J gene is TRBJ2-2, the V gene TRBV6-6; 11 nucleotides align to TRBD2. Looked up from germline, CDR1 is MNHNY and CDR2 is SVGAGI (reference sequence). The CDR3 has 19 residues. V gave up 0 bases and J gave up 3 bases; unmatched junction bases: 9.

The CDR3 DNA follows: TGCAGTGCTAGAGGGAGTGCGGCGGGCGGGGGATTATACGAGCAGTACTTC. Its protein product is CSARGSAAGGGLYEQYF. The J gene is TRBJ2-4, the V gene TRBV20-1, with 7 bases fitting TRBD2. The better agreement between TRBJ2-7 and the DNA end casts doubt on the J call. CDR3 size: 17 residues. CDR1 and CDR2 from the germline V gene are DFQATT and SNEGSKA (reference sequence).

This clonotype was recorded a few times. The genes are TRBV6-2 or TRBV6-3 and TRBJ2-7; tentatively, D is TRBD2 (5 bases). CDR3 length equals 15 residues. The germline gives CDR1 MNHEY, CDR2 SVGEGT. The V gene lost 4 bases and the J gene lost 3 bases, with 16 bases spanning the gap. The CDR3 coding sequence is TGTGCCAGCAGTTTCGATAGGACTCCAGTCTACGAGCAGTACTTC. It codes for CASSFDRTPVYEQYF.

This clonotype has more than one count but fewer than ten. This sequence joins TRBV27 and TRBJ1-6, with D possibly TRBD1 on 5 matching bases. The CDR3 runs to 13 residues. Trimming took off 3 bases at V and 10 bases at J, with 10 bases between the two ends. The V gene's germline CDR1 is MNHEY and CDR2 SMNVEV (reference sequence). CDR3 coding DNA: TGTGCCAGCAGTTTTACAGGTGGATCACCCCTCCACTTT. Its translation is CASSFTGGSPLHF.

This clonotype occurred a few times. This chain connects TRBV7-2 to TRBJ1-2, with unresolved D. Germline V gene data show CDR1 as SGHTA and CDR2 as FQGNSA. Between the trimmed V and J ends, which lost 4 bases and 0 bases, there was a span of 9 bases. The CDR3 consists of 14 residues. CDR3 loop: CASSSVTTNYGYTF. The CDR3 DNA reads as TGTGCCAGCAGCTCGGTGACTACTAACTATGGCTACACCTTC.